This T cell receptor (beta chain) is drawn from a study of Ad26.COV2.S vaccination and SARS-CoV-2 variants. The method was immunoSEQ multiplex PCR; TCRdb's version includes in-frame clones alone and lacks a portion of them. In the table there are about 680,000 clones, roughly nine tenths of which are singletons. Specified treatment: 15 to 20 received Ad26.COV2.S at low or high dose, single or two shots; 5 received placebo; per-sample allocation not given. Day 63 after the first injection of vaccine or placebo was the sampling time. Germline CDR1 reads DFQATT; CDR2 reads SNEGSKA (reference sequence). Between the trimmed V and J ends, which lost 7 bases and 0 bases, there was a span of 6 bases. The CDR3 totals 11 residues.

The clonotype was recovered from a person between 18 and 65 years old who received the Ad26.COV2.S COVID-19 vaccine or a placebo. V is TRBV20-1 and J is TRBJ1-1, with no clear D. The source material was peripheral blood, sampled in a trial of Ad26.COV2.S vaccine versus placebo. CDR3 region: CSVSVNTEAFF. The DNA of the CDR3 is TGCAGTGTTTCCGTGAACACTGAAGCTTTCTTT.